Sequencing of this TCR beta chain was carried out in a study of T cell responses to AZD1222 COVID-19 vaccine. Study-level points and caveats: Repertoires were obtained solely post-peak T cell response. Unmutated variant regions are reportedly targeted by nearly half of spike-specific TCRs. Spike-wide vaccine-associated CD4 TCRs dominated at 160-218 and 743-854.

The table came from immunoSEQ multiplex PCR; TCRdb's copy has only in-frame clones and leaves some out. The table lists almost 95,000 clones, 85% of them singletons. Note on this clone: The antigen is undetermined.

Second-dose intervals near 4 or 12 weeks were combined. This TCR came from an adult who received the AZD1222 COVID-19 vaccine. This specimen consisted of peripheral blood, obtained 28 days after the second AZD1222 dose.

The CDR3 sequence: CASSLGEPQHF. Written as DNA, the CDR3 is TGTGCCAGCAGTCTGGGGGAGCCCCAGCATTTT. V gene TRBV2 combines with J gene TRBJ1-5, with D possibly TRBD1 on 5 matching bases. V lost 5 bases, J lost 8 bases, and 7 bases lay in between. Germline CDR1 and CDR2: SNHLY and FYNNEI. This CDR3 has 11 amino acids.